One and the same sample provided the 13 T cell receptor beta chains below, sequenced in a study of blood T cell repertoires in COVID-19. The method was immunoSEQ multiplex PCR; TCRdb's version includes in-frame clones alone and lacks a portion of them. Among 250,000 to 300,000 clones listed, around 93% were seen once. The sample was PBMCs or T cells enriched from blood (not recorded which). These receptors all come from a human donor in a cohort exposed to, infected with or recovered from COVID-19 (not recorded which). The donor label of this sample is uncertain.

V gene TRBV6-5 combines with J gene TRBJ2-3, with D maybe TRBD2 (6 bases). Germline-derived CDR1 and CDR2 are MNHEY and SVGAGI. With 5 bases removed from V and 0 bases from J, the gap between germline ends came to 12 bases. This CDR3 contains 15 residues. In DNA, the CDR3 is TGTGCCAGCAGTCTCGGGGGTTCTAGCACAGATACGCAGTATTTT. Translation: CASSLGGSSTDTQYF.

The V and J genes are TRBV11-2 and TRBJ2-3; perhaps TRBD2 as D (6 bases). Germline V CDR1 and CDR2: SGHAT, FQNNGV. This CDR3 is built from 15 residues. V lost 0 bases and J lost 3, with 10 bases in between. The CDR3 bases are TGTGCCAGCAGCTTAGATGTTGGGGGGACAGATACGCAGTATTTT. Translating gives CASSLDVGGTDTQYF. Combining the CDR3 with reference TRBV11-2 and TRBJ2-3 gives the whole variable domain EAGVAQSPRYKIIEKRQSVAFWCNPISGHATLYWYQQILGQGPKLLIQFQNNGVVDDSQLPKDRFSAERLKGVDSTLKIQPAKLEDSAVYLCASSLDVGGTDTQYFGPGTRLTVL.

CDR3 region: CASSLQEIYYGYTF. The CDR3 region has the DNA TGTGCCAGCAGCCTACAGGAAATCTACTATGGCTACACCTTC. This chain connects TRBV14 to TRBJ1-2, with D possibly matching TRBD1 (5 bases). V shed 4 bases and J shed 3 bases, with 12 bases lying between them. The CDR3 covers 14 residues. From germline, CDR1 is SGHDN and CDR2 FVKESK.

The chain is built from TRBV6-4 and TRBJ1-2, with 9 bases fitting TRBD1. Germline values: CDR1 MRHNA, CDR2 SNTAGT. The CDR3 contains 16 residues. With 3 bases clipped from V and 7 bases from J, the junction kept 12 bases outside the gene matches. The CDR3 DNA reads as TGTGCCAGCAGTGAACGGGGGACAGGGTTATTGTCTGGCTACACCTTC. This codes for CASSERGTGLLSGYTF.

V gene TRBV9 combines with J gene TRBJ1-3; a possible D gene is TRBD1 (5 bases). The length of the CDR3 is 12 residues. V was pared by 4 bases and J by 8 bases, with 10 bases between. Per the germline V gene, CDR1 is SGDLS and CDR2 is YYNGEE. CDR3 nucleotide sequence: TGTGCCAGCAGCTCGGGGGAGGACACCATATATTTT. Protein sequence: CASSSGEDTIYF.

This clone was seen a handful of times. This chain links TRBV27 with TRBJ1-1; 8 bases line up with TRBD1. Germline V gene data show CDR1 as MNHEY and CDR2 as SMNVEV (reference sequence). The CDR3 totals 13 residues. Germline trimming cut 1 base from V and 5 bases from J; bases unmatched to any gene: 0. Here the CDR3 DNA reads TGTGCCAGCAGTTTATGGACAGGGACTGAAGCTTTCTTT. This codes for CASSLWTGTEAFF.

V usage is TRBV18 and J usage is TRBJ2-1, with D perhaps matching TRBD2 (7 bases). V dropped 2 bases and J dropped 3 bases, with 14 bases sitting between them. The germline V gene encodes CDR1 KGHSH and CDR2 LQKENI. This CDR3 is 16 amino acids long. In nucleotides, the CDR3 is TGTGCCAGCTCACCAGGGGGCGGGGGCCTCTACAATGAGCAGTTCTTC. It yields the protein CASSPGGGGLYNEQFF.

The chain uses TRBV6-5 and TRBJ1-1, with D tentatively TRBD1 (5 bases). V lost 2 bases, J lost 4 bases, and 11 bases lay in between. Germline lookup yields CDR1 MNHEY and CDR2 SVGAGI. The CDR3 contains 14 residues. This CDR3 reads CASSYGGGFTEAFF. The CDR3 DNA sequence: TGTGCCAGCAGTTACGGGGGGGGTTTCACTGAAGCTTTCTTT.

The rearrangement links TRBV3-1 (or the pseudogene TRBV3-2) to TRBJ2-7; TRBD2 is a possible D gene (7 bases). V lost 4 bases and J 3 bases, leaving 25 bases between the germline ends. Germline CDR1 reads LGHDT; CDR2 reads YNNKEL (reference sequence). The CDR3 is 18 residues long. For the CDR3, the DNA is TGTGCCAGCAGCCTGGGGGGCGGGGGATTAGGAGATATCTACGAGCAGTACTTC. The encoded protein is CASSLGGGGLGDIYEQYF.

The chain couples TRBV5-1 to TRBJ2-2; 9 positions agree with TRBD1. The germline gives CDR1 SGHRS, CDR2 YFSETQ. CDR3 length: 18 amino acids. Trimming took 4 bases from V and 4 from J; bases not matched to a gene: 14. The CDR3 DNA follows: TGCGCCAGCAGCCGTATTGGCCCGCGGACAGGGGTCACCGGGGAGCTGTTTTTT. Protein product: CASSRIGPRTGVTGELFF.

The chain joins TRBV9 to TRBJ2-7; 9 bases line up with TRBD1. Trimming at V came to 2 bases and at J to 2 bases, leaving 5 bases not matched to a gene. The CDR3 spans 15 residues. The germline gives CDR1 SGDLS, CDR2 YYNGEE. This CDR3 is CASSVGTGHTYEQYF. The CDR3 DNA is TGTGCCAGCAGCGTGGGGACAGGGCACACCTACGAGCAGTACTTC.

V is TRBV2 and J is TRBJ2-2, with D perhaps TRBD2 (5 bases). Germline V CDR1 and CDR2: SNHLY, FYNNEI. V shed 3 bases and J shed 1 base, with 6 bases lying between them. This CDR3 spans 14 amino acids. The CDR3 sequence: CASSDEGNTGELFF. The CDR3 DNA reads TGTGCCAGCAGTGATGAGGGGAACACCGGGGAGCTGTTTTTT.

V gene TRBV18 combines with J gene TRBJ1-1; TRBD1 matches at 10 bases. The CDR3 contains 15 residues. Trimming cost V 5 bases and J 6 bases; bases outside gene matches: 9. The V gene's germline CDR1 is KGHSH and CDR2 LQKENI. In DNA form, the CDR3 reads TGTGCCAGCTCAAAACCGGGACAGGGGACCGCTGAAGCTTTCTTT. Translation gives CASSKPGQGTAEAFF.